The rows below give T cell receptor beta chains drawn from one sample of a study of cytomegalovirus exposure and HLA in healthy donors. Using immunoSEQ multiplex PCR, the repertoire was profiled, and TCRdb retains in-frame clones only, with some absent. The repertoire holds about 140,000 clones, with 75% to 85% as singletons. Sample: PBMCs. The receptors were sampled from a man aged 50 to 59 in good health and CMV-seronegative. CDR3s include the opening cysteine and the closing phenylalanine or tryptophan.

J gene	V gene	CDR3 protein
TRBJ1-5	TRBV9	CASSVDSAQPQHF
TRBJ2-1	TRBV7-2	CASSLVGIAGGPIEQFF
TRBJ2-7	TRBV6-6	CASRLSGNSYEQYF
TRBJ1-5	TRBV28	CASSFGQGHQPQHF
TRBJ1-6	TRBV2	CASSPRRDNSPLHF
TRBJ1-1	TRBV9	CASSSGTGNEAFF
TRBJ1-1	TRBV6-5	CASKRSNTEAFF
TRBJ2-1	TRBV29-1	CSVGTGPYNEQFF
TRBJ1-5	TRBV7-9	CASSFSRVGQPQHF
TRBJ2-6	TRBV7-6	CASSLAMRPSGANVLTF
TRBJ2-7	TRBV9	CASSVGGDSLGEQYF
TRBJ1-2	TRBV29-1	CSVGGSTEDYGYTF
TRBJ1-1	TRBV2	CASKETARKKNTEAFF
TRBJ2-5	TRBV11-3	CASSSRLGIAGGLETQYF
TRBJ1-2	TRBV2	CASSEGRGRDGYTF
TRBJ2-7	TRBV11-2	CASRVSGLYEQYF
TRBJ2-7	TRBV19	CASSTAGTSGGRAYEQYF
TRBJ1-3	TRBV5-1	CASSTTGVSSGNTIYF